Shown below are 10 T cell receptor beta chains from a single sample sequenced in a study of vaccination and CD4 T cells after COVID-19. Treatment described: approximately nine-day PBMC culture with coronavirus spike peptide pools or control peptides (ViraFEST assay). Sequencing of the DNA from cultured CD4+ T cells was carried out with the Oncomine TCR Beta short-read assay. TCRdb processed the PCR reads anew with MiXCR; each CDR3 protein has one entry. The sample consists of about 20,000 distinct CDR3 sequences, around 50% of them appearing once. No antigen has been identified for these receptors. The sample consisted of CD4+ T cells from blood, cultured in vitro, taken before SARS-CoV-2 vaccination. All receptors derive from a human donor who had recovered from COVID-19.

V usage is TRBV7-3 and J usage is TRBJ2-2; no clear D gene. The CDR3 covers 13 residues. CDR1 is SGHTA and CDR2 is FQGTGA in the germline V gene. With 5 bases removed from V and 6 bases from J, the gap between germline ends came to 10 bases. CDR3 nucleotide sequence: TGTGCCAGCAGCACCCGTTCGGCCGGGGAGCTGTTTTTT. This sequence encodes CASSTRSAGELFF.

This clonotype was picked up one time. The chain links TRBV29-1 to TRBJ2-7; D uncertain. The CDR3 runs 12 residues. Germline CDR1 is SQVTM and CDR2 is ANQGSEA. V was pared by 7 bases and J by 4 bases, with 14 bases between. The CDR3 DNA reads TGCAGCGCCCGAACCGATGGGTACGAGCAGTACTTC. This translates into CSARTDGYEQYF.

This clonotype has more than one count but fewer than ten. V gene TRBV6-1 combines with J gene TRBJ1-6; the match to TRBD1 covers 9 bases. V trimming: 5 bases; J trimming: 6 bases; junction bases outside the gene matches: 2. CDR3 length: 14 amino acids. Looked up from germline, CDR1 is MNHNS and CDR2 is SASEGT. Written as DNA, the CDR3 is TGTGCCAGCAGTCCGGGACAGGGTAATTCACCCCTCCACTTT. The encoded protein is CASSPGQGNSPLHF.

The chain recombines TRBV6-1 with TRBJ2-3; 7 bases match TRBD1. CDR1 is MNHNS and CDR2 is SASEGT in the germline V gene. The CDR3 consists of 17 residues. The V segment lost 6 bases and the J segment 1 base; nucleotides outside the gene matches: 13. The CDR3, as DNA: TGTGCCAGCAGAGCGAAGTTTCGGGACAGTCGCACAGATACGCAGTATTTT. Its protein product is CASRAKFRDSRTDTQYF.

The rearrangement uses TRBV7-3 and TRBJ1-3, with D possibly being TRBD1 (5 bases). CDR1 and CDR2 (germline): SGHTA, FQGTGA. This CDR3 is 14 amino acids long. V lost 2 bases and J 4 bases, leaving 9 bases between the germline ends. CDR3 region: CASSLSGSGNTIYF. The CDR3 DNA is TGTGCCAGCAGCTTATCAGGGTCCGGAAACACCATATATTTT.

V gene TRBV27 combines with J gene TRBJ2-1, with no clear D. Germline V gene data show CDR1 as MNHEY and CDR2 as SMNVEV (reference sequence). Trimming left V 2 bases short and J 4 bases short, with 9 bases between. The CDR3 totals 14 residues. The DNA for the CDR3 is TGTGCCAGCAGTTTAGTCCCGCGGTACAATGAGCAGTTCTTC. As protein: CASSLVPRYNEQFF.

V and J are TRBV24-1 and TRBJ2-7; D call uncertain. Germline loops: CDR1 KGHDR, CDR2 SFDVKD. This CDR3 is built from 12 residues. Trimming took 5 bases from V and 6 from J, leaving 10 bases between them. CDR3 sequence reads: CATSGLYGEQYF. The CDR3 nucleotides read TGTGCCACCAGTGGCCTTTATGGCGAGCAGTACTTC.

This clonotype was observed a handful of times. V usage is TRBV10-3 and J usage is TRBJ2-2; 7 bases agree with TRBD1. This CDR3 comprises 13 residues. Germline V gene data show CDR1 as ENHRY and CDR2 as SYGVKD. V lost 6 bases and J lost 3; bases outside the gene matches: 1. The CDR3 coding sequence is TGTGCCATCAGAGGACAGGACACCGGGGAGCTGTTTTTT. This sequence encodes CAIRGQDTGELFF.

This clonotype has just one count. The chain employs TRBV7-9 and TRBJ2-7; 7 nucleotides match TRBD2. This CDR3 spans 15 amino acids. V was clipped by 1 base and J by 4 bases; unmatched bases: 7. Germline V gene lookup returns CDR1 SEHNR and CDR2 FQNEAQ (reference sequence). The CDR3 coding sequence is TGTGCCAGCAGCTTAGAACCCGCGGGAGCTTACGAGCAGTACTTC. Amino acid sequence: CASSLEPAGAYEQYF.

The rearrangement uses TRBV2 and TRBJ2-1; unclear D gene. The germline CDR1 and CDR2 sequences are SNHLY and FYNNEI. Trimming removed 1 base at V and 0 bases at J, with 7 bases between. This CDR3 is 15 amino acids long. The CDR3 nucleotides read TGTGCCAGCAGTGAAGAGGCAGGCTCCTACAATGAGCAGTTCTTC. Its protein is CASSEEAGSYNEQFF. Drawing the rest from reference TRBV2 and TRBJ2-1, the complete variable domain is EPEVTQTPSHQVTQMGQEVILRCVPISNHLYFYWYRQILGQKVEFLVSFYNNEISEKSEIFDDQFSVERPDGSNFTLKIRSTKLEDSAMYFCASSEEAGSYNEQFFGPGTRLTVL.